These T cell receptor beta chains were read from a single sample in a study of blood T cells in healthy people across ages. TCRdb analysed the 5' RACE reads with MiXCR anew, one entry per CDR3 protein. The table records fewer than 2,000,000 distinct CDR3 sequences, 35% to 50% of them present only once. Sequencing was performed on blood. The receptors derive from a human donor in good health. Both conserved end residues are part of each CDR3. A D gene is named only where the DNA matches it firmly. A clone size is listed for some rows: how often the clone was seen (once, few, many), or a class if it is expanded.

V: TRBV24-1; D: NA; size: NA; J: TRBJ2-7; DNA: TGTGCCACCAGTGGGGGCCCGGGTTCAACCTACGAGCAGTACTTC; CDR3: CATSGGPGSTYEQYF
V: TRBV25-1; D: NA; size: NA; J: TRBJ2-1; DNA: TGTGCCGGCAGTCACCTGATTGCGGACTACAATGAGCAGTTCTTC; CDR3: CAGSHLIADYNEQFF
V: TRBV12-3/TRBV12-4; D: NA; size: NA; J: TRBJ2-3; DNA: TGTGCCAGCAGTTTCGGAGATGCGCAGTATTTT; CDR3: CASSFGDAQYF
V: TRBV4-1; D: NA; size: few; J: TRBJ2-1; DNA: TGCGCCAGCAGCCAAGATGGCAGGGACGGGCTTATAGAGCAGTTCTTC; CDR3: CASSQDGRDGLIEQFF
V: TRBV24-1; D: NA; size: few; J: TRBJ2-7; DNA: TGTGCCACCAGTGATTCGGGACACGACGAGCAGTACTTC; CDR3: CATSDSGHDEQYF
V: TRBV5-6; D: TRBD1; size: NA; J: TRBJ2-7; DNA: TGTGCCAGCAGCTTCCTCCAAAACCGGGACAGGGGATTCTACGAGCAGTACTTC; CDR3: CASSFLQNRDRGFYEQYF
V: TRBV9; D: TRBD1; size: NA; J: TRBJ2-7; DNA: TGTGCCAGCAGCACCCGGACAGGCCCTGATGGCGAGCAGTACTTC; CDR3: CASSTRTGPDGEQYF
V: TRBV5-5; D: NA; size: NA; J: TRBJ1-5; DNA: TGTGCCAGCAGTCATCTCCCGGGTCCCCCTTTCAATCAGCCCCAGCATTTT; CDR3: CASSHLPGPPFNQPQHF
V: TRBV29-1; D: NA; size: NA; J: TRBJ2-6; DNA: TGCAGCGTGAAGAGGCCTGGGGCCAACGTCCTGACTTTC; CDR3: CSVKRPGANVLTF
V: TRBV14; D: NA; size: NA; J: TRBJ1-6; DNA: TGTGCCAGCAGCCAAGAATTCGATTCACCCCTCCACTTT; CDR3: CASSQEFDSPLHF
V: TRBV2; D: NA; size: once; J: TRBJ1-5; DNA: TGTGCCAGCAGCGCTGATGTTAAACATGGGCCCCAGCATTTT; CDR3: CASSADVKHGPQHF
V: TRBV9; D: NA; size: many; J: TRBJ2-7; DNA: TGTGCCAGCAGCGGCGTAGGTTACGAGCAGTACTTC; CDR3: CASSGVGYEQYF
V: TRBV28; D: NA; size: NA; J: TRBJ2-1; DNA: TGTGCCAGCAGTATTAACTACAATGAGCAGTTCTTC; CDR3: CASSINYNEQFF
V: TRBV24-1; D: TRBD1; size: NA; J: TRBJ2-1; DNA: TGTGCCACCAGTGATCGGGACAGGGGAGTTAGAAATGAGCAGTTCTTC; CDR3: CATSDRDRGVRNEQFF
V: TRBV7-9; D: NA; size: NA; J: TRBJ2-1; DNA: TGTGCCAGCCGACGGGACCCGGGTGAGCAGTTCTTC; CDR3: CASRRDPGEQFF
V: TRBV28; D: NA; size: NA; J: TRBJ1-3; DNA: TGTGCCAGCAGTTTTTGGCAGTCTGGAAACACCATATATTTT; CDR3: CASSFWQSGNTIYF
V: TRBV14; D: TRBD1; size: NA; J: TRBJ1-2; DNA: TGTGCCAGCAGCCAAGATCGGGGGACAGGGCCGATCTATGGCTACACCTTC; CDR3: CASSQDRGTGPIYGYTF
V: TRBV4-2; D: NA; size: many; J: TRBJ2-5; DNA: TGTGCCAGCAGCCAAGATTTTGGTGGACTGGGGGGCGAGACCCAGTACTTC; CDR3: CASSQDFGGLGGETQYF
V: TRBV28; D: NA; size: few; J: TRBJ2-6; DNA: TGTACCAGCAGTTGGGCCTACTACAAGTCTGGGGCCAACGTCCTGACTTTC; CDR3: CTSSWAYYKSGANVLTF
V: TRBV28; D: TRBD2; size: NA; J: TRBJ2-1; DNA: TGTGCCTGCACTACTAGCGGAGGCTCCTACAATGAGCAGTTCTTC; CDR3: CACTTSGGSYNEQFF
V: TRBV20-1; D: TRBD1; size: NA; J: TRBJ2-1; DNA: TGCAGTGCTTCCCGGGACAGGGGATTCGATGAGCAGTTCTTC; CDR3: CSASRDRGFDEQFF
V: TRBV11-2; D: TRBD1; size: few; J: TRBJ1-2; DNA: TGTGCCAGCAGCTCGTCGACAGGGGGGGATGGCTACACCTTC; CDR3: CASSSSTGGDGYTF
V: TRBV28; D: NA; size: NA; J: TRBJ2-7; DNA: TGTGCCAGCACCGGGCAGGTCTACGAGCAGTACTTC; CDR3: CASTGQVYEQYF
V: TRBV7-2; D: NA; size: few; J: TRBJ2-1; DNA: TGTGCCAGCAGCAACAATCCGGGTGGTGAGCAGTTCTTC; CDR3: CASSNNPGGEQFF
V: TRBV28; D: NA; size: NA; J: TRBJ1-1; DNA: TGTGCCAGCGGGGGATGGGGGCTGGACACTGAAGCTTTCTTT; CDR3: CASGGWGLDTEAFF
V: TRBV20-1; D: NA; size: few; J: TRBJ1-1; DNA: TGCAGTGCTAGTAGGCCGGGGGCGGACACTGAAGCTTTCTTT; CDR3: CSASRPGADTEAFF
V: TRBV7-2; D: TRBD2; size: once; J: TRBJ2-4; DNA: TGTGCCAGCAGCTTAGGACTAGCGGGGGGCCAAGAGGCCCAGTACTTC; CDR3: CASSLGLAGGQEAQYF
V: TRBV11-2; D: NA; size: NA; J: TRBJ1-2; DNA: TGTGCCAGCAACTTACTCGACAGAAACTATGGCTACACCTTC; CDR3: CASNLLDRNYGYTF
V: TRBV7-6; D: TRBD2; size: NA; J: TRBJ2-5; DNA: TGTGCCAGCAGCTTAGAAAACGGGCCTCTTCTCGGGGGGCAGTACTTC; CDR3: CASSLENGPLLGGQYF
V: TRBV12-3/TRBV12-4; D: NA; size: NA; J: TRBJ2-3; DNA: TGTGCCAGCACAGCCTCTAGCACAGATACGCAGTATTTT; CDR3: CASTASSTDTQYF
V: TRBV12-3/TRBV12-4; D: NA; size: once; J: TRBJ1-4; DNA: TGTGCCAGCAGCCCCGCCGGGGAGGGCACTAATGAAAAACTGTTTTTT; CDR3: CASSPAGEGTNEKLFF
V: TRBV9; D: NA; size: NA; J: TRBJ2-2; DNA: TGTGCCAGCAGCCCCCCGACAGCGACCGGCACCGGGGAGCTGTTTTTT; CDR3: CASSPPTATGTGELFF
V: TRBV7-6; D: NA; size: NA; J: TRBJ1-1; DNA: TGTGCCAGCAGTTTTCAGCTGGGCACTGAAGCTTTCTTT; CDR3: CASSFQLGTEAFF
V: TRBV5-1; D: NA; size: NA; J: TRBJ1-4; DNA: TGCGCCAGCAGCTTGGAACCGCAGGATAACGAAAAACTGTTTTTT; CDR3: CASSLEPQDNEKLFF
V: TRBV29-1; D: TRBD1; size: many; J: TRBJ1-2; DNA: TGCAGCGCGGAACAGGGGGCTAACTATGGCTACACCTTC; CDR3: CSAEQGANYGYTF
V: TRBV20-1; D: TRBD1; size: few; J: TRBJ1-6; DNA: TGCAGTGCAACCCCGGGACAGTTTAATTCACCCCTCCACTTT; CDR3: CSATPGQFNSPLHF
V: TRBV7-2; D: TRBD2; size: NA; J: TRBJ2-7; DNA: TGTGCCAGCAGCTTAGGTAGCGGGGATGGTTACGAGCAGTACTTC; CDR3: CASSLGSGDGYEQYF
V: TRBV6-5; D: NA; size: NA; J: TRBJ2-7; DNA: TGTGCCAGTCGCGAGCAGGGTTCGTCATCCTACGAGCAGTACTTC; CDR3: CASREQGSSSYEQYF
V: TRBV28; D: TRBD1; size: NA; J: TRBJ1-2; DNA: TGTGCCAGCAGCCTGGGACAGTCCTTAGGAAGCTACACCTTC; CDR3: CASSLGQSLGSYTF
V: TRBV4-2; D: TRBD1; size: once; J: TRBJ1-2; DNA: TGTGCCAGCAGCCAAGTGTACAGGGGAGCTAACTATGGCTACACCTTC; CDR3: CASSQVYRGANYGYTF
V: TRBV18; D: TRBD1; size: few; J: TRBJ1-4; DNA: TGTGCCAGCAGCCCGGGACAGGGGGACGAAAAACTGTTTTTT; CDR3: CASSPGQGDEKLFF
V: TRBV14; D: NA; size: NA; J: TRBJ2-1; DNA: TGTGCCAGCAGCCAGGGCATACGAGCGGCGGACTACAATGAGCAGTTCTTC; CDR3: CASSQGIRAADYNEQFF
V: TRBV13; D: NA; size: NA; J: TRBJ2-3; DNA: TGTGCCAGCAGCCTTCGAGGGTCTCGGGGAGATACGCAGTATTTT; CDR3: CASSLRGSRGDTQYF
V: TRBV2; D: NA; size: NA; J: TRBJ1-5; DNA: TGTGCCAGCAGTCTAAATGGCCCTAGGAGCAATCAGCCCCAGCATTTT; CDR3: CASSLNGPRSNQPQHF
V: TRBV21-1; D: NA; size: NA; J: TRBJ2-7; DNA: TGTGCCAGTCCGGGACTAGCGGACTCCTACGAGCAGTACTTC; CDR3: CASPGLADSYEQYF
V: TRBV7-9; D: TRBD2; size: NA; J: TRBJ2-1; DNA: TGTGCCAGCAGCCTAGGACTAGCGAATCAAGAGACCCAGTTCTTC; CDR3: CASSLGLANQETQFF
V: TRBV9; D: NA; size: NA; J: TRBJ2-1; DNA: TGTGCCAGCAGCGTGGCCGGGGCTACCGGGGGTGAGCAGTTCTTC; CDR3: CASSVAGATGGEQFF
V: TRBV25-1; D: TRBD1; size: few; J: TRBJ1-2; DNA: TGTGCCAGCAACCCAGGGGGCAGGGAAAATCCTGGCTACACCTTC; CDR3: CASNPGGRENPGYTF
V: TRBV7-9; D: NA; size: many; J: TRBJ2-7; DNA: TGTGCCAGCAGCCATTTACCCTACGAGCAGTACTTC; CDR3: CASSHLPYEQYF
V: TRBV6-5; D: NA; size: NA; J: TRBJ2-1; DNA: TGTGCCAGCAGTTACTCGACGCGTTTTCAGTTCTTC; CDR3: CASSYSTRFQFF
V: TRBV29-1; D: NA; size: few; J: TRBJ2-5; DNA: TGCAGCGTTGAAGATAGGTGGAGGGAGGAGACCCAGTACTTC; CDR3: CSVEDRWREETQYF
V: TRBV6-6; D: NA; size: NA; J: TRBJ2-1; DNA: TGTGCCAGCAGCCTTAGACTGGGTGGTGAGCAGTTCTTC; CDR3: CASSLRLGGEQFF
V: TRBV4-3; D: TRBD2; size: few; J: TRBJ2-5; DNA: TGCGCCAGCAAAACCCTGCGGGGGGGCTTGAGTGAGACCCAGTACTTC; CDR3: CASKTLRGGLSETQYF
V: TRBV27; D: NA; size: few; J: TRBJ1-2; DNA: TGTGCCAGCAGTTTTATGGTCGGGTCCTATGGCTACACCTTC; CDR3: CASSFMVGSYGYTF
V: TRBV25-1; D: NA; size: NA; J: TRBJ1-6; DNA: TGTGCCAGCATTGGACGGAGCTCCTATAATTCACCCCTCCACTTT; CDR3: CASIGRSSYNSPLHF